This is a list of T cell receptor beta chains from one sample in a study of cytomegalovirus exposure and HLA in healthy donors. The data were produced by immunoSEQ multiplex PCR, yet TCRdb's version contains in-frame clones alone and is incomplete. The repertoire includes about 230,000 clones, around 80% of them detected once, and 0.45% to 0.5% sits in the top ten. What was sequenced was PBMCs. The receptors here all came from a boy aged 5-17 years in good health and CMV-seronegative. CDR3s include the opening cysteine and the closing phenylalanine or tryptophan. A D gene is named only where the DNA matches it firmly. Size tells how often a clone was seen (once, few, many) or the class of an expanded clone, and some rows leave it out.

abundance: once; j_gene: TRBJ2-5; v_gene: TRBV21-1; d_gene: NA; CDR3nt: TGTGCCAGCAGCAGTGGAGGGACTCAAGAGACCCAGTACTTC; CDR3aa: CASSSGGTQETQYF
abundance: few; j_gene: TRBJ1-4; v_gene: TRBV25-1; d_gene: NA; CDR3nt: TGTGCCAGCAGTGAAGGGAGGGGCCCTAATGAAAAACTGTTTTTT; CDR3aa: CASSEGRGPNEKLFF
abundance: NA; j_gene: TRBJ2-5; v_gene: TRBV11-3; d_gene: NA; CDR3nt: TGTGCCAGCAGCCTAACGGTTAGTCCGGAGACCCAGTACTTC; CDR3aa: CASSLTVSPETQYF
abundance: NA; j_gene: TRBJ1-2; v_gene: TRBV6-1; d_gene: TRBD1; CDR3nt: TGTGCCAGCATGGACAGGGTAGACTATGGCTACACCTTC; CDR3aa: CASMDRVDYGYTF
abundance: NA; j_gene: TRBJ1-1; v_gene: TRBV29-1; d_gene: TRBD1; CDR3nt: TGCAGCGTCAACACAGGGGGATCTTACACTGAAGCTTTCTTT; CDR3aa: CSVNTGGSYTEAFF
abundance: NA; j_gene: TRBJ2-3; v_gene: TRBV7-8; d_gene: TRBD2; CDR3nt: TGTGCCAGCAGCTCCCGGACTAGCGGGAGGGTTTGGGGCACAGATACGCAGTATTTT; CDR3aa: CASSSRTSGRVWGTDTQYF
abundance: NA; j_gene: TRBJ1-2; v_gene: TRBV27; d_gene: NA; CDR3nt: TGTGCCAGCAGTTATCAGGCCCCTCCTATCGTCTACACCTTC; CDR3aa: CASSYQAPPIVYTF
abundance: NA; j_gene: TRBJ1-6; v_gene: TRBV6-5; d_gene: NA; CDR3nt: TGTGCCAGCAGTAACCCAGAGGGGGGGAATTCACCCCTCCACTTT; CDR3aa: CASSNPEGGNSPLHF
abundance: NA; j_gene: TRBJ1-3; v_gene: TRBV30; d_gene: NA; CDR3nt: TGTGCCTGGAGTGACTTCGGTCACTCTGGAAACACCATATATTTT; CDR3aa: CAWSDFGHSGNTIYF
abundance: once; j_gene: TRBJ2-4; v_gene: TRBV10-1; d_gene: NA; CDR3nt: TGCGCCAGCAGTGGCCCTAGGGCGGGAACAGGCAAAAACATTCAGTACTTC; CDR3aa: CASSGPRAGTGKNIQYF
abundance: once; j_gene: TRBJ1-1; v_gene: TRBV11-3; d_gene: NA; CDR3nt: TGTGCCAGCAGCTTAGGGCCAGACACTGAAGCTTTCTTT; CDR3aa: CASSLGPDTEAFF
abundance: NA; j_gene: TRBJ1-2; v_gene: TRBV5-1; d_gene: TRBD1; CDR3nt: TGCGCCAGCAGCTCGGGACAGGGGCTCAACTATGGCTACACCTTC; CDR3aa: CASSSGQGLNYGYTF
abundance: few; j_gene: TRBJ1-5; v_gene: TRBV19; d_gene: TRBD1; CDR3nt: TGTGCCAGTGGACAGGGGAATAGCAATCAGCCCCAGCATTTT; CDR3aa: CASGQGNSNQPQHF
abundance: NA; j_gene: TRBJ1-3; v_gene: TRBV6-1; d_gene: NA; CDR3nt: TGTGCCAGCAGTGGGGGGGGGACGAATGGAAACACCATATATTTT; CDR3aa: CASSGGGTNGNTIYF
abundance: NA; j_gene: TRBJ2-5; v_gene: TRBV18; d_gene: NA; CDR3nt: TGTGCCAGCTGGGAGCAAGAGACCCAGTACTTC; CDR3aa: CASWEQETQYF
abundance: NA; j_gene: TRBJ2-1; v_gene: TRBV7-9; d_gene: NA; CDR3nt: TGTGCCAGCAGCTTAGGGACGGGATACAATGAGCAGTTCTTC; CDR3aa: CASSLGTGYNEQFF
abundance: NA; j_gene: TRBJ2-7; v_gene: TRBV5-4; d_gene: TRBD1; CDR3nt: TGTGCCAGCAGCTTGGCAGGGGGCGAGTCCTACGAGCAGTACTTC; CDR3aa: CASSLAGGESYEQYF
abundance: NA; j_gene: TRBJ2-1; v_gene: TRBV7-7; d_gene: TRBD2; CDR3nt: TGTGCCAGCAGCTTAGAGTTCGGCGGGAGGGCCCTCTACAATGGGCAGTTCTTC; CDR3aa: CASSLEFGGRALYNGQFF
abundance: NA; j_gene: TRBJ1-1; v_gene: TRBV30; d_gene: NA; CDR3nt: TGTGCCTTTTTTGGGGGGGCCCCTGAAGCTTTCTTT; CDR3aa: CAFFGGAPEAFF
abundance: NA; j_gene: TRBJ1-1; v_gene: TRBV7-9; d_gene: TRBD1; CDR3nt: TGTGCCAGCAGCTCCCGTGCAGGGGGTTTGACTGAAGCTTTCTTT; CDR3aa: CASSSRAGGLTEAFF
abundance: NA; j_gene: TRBJ1-2; v_gene: TRBV2; d_gene: TRBD1; CDR3nt: TGTGCCAGCAGTGAACCCAGGGGGACCACTAACTATGGCTACACCTTC; CDR3aa: CASSEPRGTTNYGYTF
abundance: NA; j_gene: TRBJ2-3; v_gene: TRBV5-6; d_gene: NA; CDR3nt: TGTGCCAGCAGCTTAGGCCGGGTGGGTACGCAGTATTTT; CDR3aa: CASSLGRVGTQYF
abundance: once; j_gene: TRBJ1-1; v_gene: TRBV18; d_gene: NA; CDR3nt: TGTGCCAGCTCACCACAGGGGTTTGACACTGAAGCTTTCTTT; CDR3aa: CASSPQGFDTEAFF
abundance: NA; j_gene: TRBJ2-7; v_gene: TRBV2; d_gene: NA; CDR3nt: TGTGCCAGCAGTGAAGCGCATCCGCGAAGGGGATACGAGCAGTACTTC; CDR3aa: CASSEAHPRRGYEQYF
abundance: few; j_gene: TRBJ2-3; v_gene: TRBV7-9; d_gene: NA; CDR3nt: TGTGCCAGCAGCTTAGTGGCAGGGGCGACAGATACGCAGTATTTT; CDR3aa: CASSLVAGATDTQYF
abundance: few; j_gene: TRBJ1-5; v_gene: TRBV30; d_gene: TRBD1; CDR3nt: TGTGCCTGGAGTGGGAGGGGGCGGTTTGTCAATCAGCCCCAGCATTTT; CDR3aa: CAWSGRGRFVNQPQHF
abundance: NA; j_gene: TRBJ2-3; v_gene: TRBV30; d_gene: NA; CDR3nt: TGTGCCTGGAGTGTAGGGGGACCAGGCACAGATACGCAGTATTTT; CDR3aa: CAWSVGGPGTDTQYF
abundance: few; j_gene: TRBJ2-7; v_gene: TRBV4-2; d_gene: TRBD2; CDR3nt: TGTGCCAGCAGCCAAGAACTAGCGGGAGGTGCCTACGAGCAGTACTTC; CDR3aa: CASSQELAGGAYEQYF
abundance: NA; j_gene: TRBJ2-7; v_gene: TRBV19; d_gene: TRBD1; CDR3nt: TGTGCCAGTAGCCGGACAGGGGTAATCTACGAGCAGTACTTC; CDR3aa: CASSRTGVIYEQYF
abundance: NA; j_gene: TRBJ2-3; v_gene: TRBV6-5; d_gene: NA; CDR3nt: TGTGCCAGCAGTTACGGGGGGGCGTTAGATACGCAGTATTTT; CDR3aa: CASSYGGALDTQYF
abundance: NA; j_gene: TRBJ1-5; v_gene: TRBV21-1; d_gene: NA; CDR3nt: TGTGCCAGCAGCAAAAGGCAGGGTTATAATCAGCCCCAGCATTTT; CDR3aa: CASSKRQGYNQPQHF
abundance: once; j_gene: TRBJ2-5; v_gene: TRBV11-3; d_gene: TRBD1; CDR3nt: TGTGCCAGCAGCACCGGGACAGGGGTAGGGCAAGAGACCCAGTACTTC; CDR3aa: CASSTGTGVGQETQYF